Included here is one TCR beta chain sequence, with context. The data are from a study of blood T cell repertoires in COVID-19. Authors' analysis steps: Reference gene primer amplification in the assay estimated nucleated cell counts. TCRdb's copy holds only in-frame clones and misses some; the assay was immunoSEQ multiplex PCR. V and J calls and clone size follow that table, whereas D and trimming were derived from the DNA. Of 40,000 to 55,000 clones listed, around nine tenths were seen once; the top ten hold about 26%. Germline values: CDR1 LNHNV, CDR2 YYDKDF (reference sequence). The trim removed 8 bases at V and 8 bases at J, leaving 13 bases unmatched. The CDR3 has 15 amino acids.

The specimen was peripheral blood. The V and J genes are TRBV15 and TRBJ2-1; 9 bases match TRBD2. The TCR originated in a human donor in a cohort sampled during active COVID-19. The CDR3 sequence: CATGGGSSGKDEQFF. The CDR3 DNA is TGTGCCACCGGGGGGGGGTCTAGCGGGAAAGATGAGCAGTTCTTC.